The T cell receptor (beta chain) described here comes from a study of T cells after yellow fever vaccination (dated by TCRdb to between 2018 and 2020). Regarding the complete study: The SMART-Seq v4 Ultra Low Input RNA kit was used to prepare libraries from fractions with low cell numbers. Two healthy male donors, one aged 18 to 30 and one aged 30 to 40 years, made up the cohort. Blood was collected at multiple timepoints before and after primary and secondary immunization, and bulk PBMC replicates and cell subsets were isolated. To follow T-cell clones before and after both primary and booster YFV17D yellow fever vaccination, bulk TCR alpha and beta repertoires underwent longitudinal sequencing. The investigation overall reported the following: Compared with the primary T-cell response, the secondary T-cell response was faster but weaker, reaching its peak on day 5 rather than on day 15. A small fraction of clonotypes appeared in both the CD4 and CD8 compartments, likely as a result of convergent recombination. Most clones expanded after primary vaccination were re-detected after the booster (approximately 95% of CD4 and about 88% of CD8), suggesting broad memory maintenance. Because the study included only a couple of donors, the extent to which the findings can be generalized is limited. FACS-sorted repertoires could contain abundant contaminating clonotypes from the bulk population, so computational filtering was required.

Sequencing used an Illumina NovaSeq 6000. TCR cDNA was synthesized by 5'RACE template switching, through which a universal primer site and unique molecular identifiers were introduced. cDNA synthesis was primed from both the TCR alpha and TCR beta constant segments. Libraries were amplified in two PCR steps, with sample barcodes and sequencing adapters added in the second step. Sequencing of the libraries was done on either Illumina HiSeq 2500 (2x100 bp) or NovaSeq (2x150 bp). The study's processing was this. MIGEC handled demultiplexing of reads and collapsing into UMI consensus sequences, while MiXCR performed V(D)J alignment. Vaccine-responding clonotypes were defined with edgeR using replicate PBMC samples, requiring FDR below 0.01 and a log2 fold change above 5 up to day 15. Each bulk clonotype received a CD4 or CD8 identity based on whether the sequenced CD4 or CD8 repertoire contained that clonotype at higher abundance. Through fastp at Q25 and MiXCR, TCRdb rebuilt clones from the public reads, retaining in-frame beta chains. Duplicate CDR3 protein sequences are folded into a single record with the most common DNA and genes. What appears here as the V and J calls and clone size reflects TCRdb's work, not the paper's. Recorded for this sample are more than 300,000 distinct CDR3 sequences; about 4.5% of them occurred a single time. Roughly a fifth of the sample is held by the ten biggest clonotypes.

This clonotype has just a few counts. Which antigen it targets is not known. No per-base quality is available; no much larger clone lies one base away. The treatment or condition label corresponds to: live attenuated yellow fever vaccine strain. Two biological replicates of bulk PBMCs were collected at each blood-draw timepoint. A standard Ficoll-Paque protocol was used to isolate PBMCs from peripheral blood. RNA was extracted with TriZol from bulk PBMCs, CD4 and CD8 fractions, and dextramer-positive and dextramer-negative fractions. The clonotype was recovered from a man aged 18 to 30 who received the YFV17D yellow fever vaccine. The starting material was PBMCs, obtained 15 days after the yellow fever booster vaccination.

The CDR3 region has the sequence CASSPERGLGGYTF. The DNA is as follows: TGTGCCAGCAGCCCCGAGAGGGGGCTCGGCGGCTACACCTTC. Recombination connected TRBV7-8 to TRBJ1-2; 7 bases in the middle match TRBD1. Counted from cysteine to phenylalanine, this CDR3 has 14 amino acids. Here the CDR3 DNA is all that survives: 42 bases in frame from base 1. Looking up the germline V gene yields CDR1 SGHVS and CDR2 FQNEAQ. From V the trimming removes 5 bases and from J it removes 8 bases, while the gene matches leave 11 bases of the junction unaccounted for.